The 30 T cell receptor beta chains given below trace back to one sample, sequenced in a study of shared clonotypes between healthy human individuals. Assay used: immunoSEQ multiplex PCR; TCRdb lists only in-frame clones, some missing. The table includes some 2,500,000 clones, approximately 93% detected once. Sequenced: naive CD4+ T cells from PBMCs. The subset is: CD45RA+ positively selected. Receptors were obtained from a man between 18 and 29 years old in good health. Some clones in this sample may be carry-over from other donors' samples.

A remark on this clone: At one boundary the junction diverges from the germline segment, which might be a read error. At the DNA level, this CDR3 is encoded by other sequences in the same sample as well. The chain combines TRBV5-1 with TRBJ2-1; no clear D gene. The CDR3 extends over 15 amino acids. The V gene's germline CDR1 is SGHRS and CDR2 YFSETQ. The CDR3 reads CASSLEQLSYNEQFF. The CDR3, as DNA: TGCGCCAGCAGTTTGGAACAGCTCTCCTACAATGAGCAGTTCTTC.

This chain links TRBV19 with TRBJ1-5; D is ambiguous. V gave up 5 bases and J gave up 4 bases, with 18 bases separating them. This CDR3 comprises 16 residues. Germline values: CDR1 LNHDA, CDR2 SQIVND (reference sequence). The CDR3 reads CASSPITIEENQPQHF. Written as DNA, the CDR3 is TGTGCCAGTAGTCCAATAACCATAGAAGAGAATCAGCCCCAGCATTTT. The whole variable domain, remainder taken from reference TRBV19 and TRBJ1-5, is DGGITQSPKYLFRKEGQNVTLSCEQNLNHDAMYWYRQDPGQGLRLIYYSQIVNDFQKGDIAEGYSVSREKKESFPLTVTSAQKNPTAFYLCASSPITIEENQPQHFGDGTRLSIL.

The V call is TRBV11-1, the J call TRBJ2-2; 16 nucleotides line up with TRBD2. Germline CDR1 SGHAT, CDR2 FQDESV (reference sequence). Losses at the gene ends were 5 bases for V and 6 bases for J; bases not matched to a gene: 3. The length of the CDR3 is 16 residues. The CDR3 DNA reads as TGTGCCAGCAGCGGGACTAGCGGGAGGGCCCCCGGGGAGCTGTTTTTT. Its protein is CASSGTSGRAPGELFF.

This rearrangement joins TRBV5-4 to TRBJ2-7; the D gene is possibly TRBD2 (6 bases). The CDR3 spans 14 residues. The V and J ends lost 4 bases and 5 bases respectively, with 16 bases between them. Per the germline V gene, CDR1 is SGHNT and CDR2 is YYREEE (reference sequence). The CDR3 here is CASSPGRTIHEQYF. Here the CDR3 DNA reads TGTGCCAGCAGCCCCGGACGGACTATTCACGAGCAGTACTTC.

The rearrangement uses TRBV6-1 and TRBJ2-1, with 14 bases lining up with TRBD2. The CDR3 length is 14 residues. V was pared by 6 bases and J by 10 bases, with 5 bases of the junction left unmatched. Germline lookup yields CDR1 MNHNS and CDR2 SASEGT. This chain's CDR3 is CASRRGTSGSEQFF. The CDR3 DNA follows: TGTGCCAGCAGGAGAGGGACTAGCGGGAGCGAGCAGTTCTTC.

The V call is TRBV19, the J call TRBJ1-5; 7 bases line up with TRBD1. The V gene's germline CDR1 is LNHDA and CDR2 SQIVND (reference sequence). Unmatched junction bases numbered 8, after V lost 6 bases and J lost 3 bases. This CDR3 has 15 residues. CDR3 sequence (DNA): TGTGCCAGTAGGACGGGACAGCGGCCCAATCAGCCCCAGCATTTT. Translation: CASRTGQRPNQPQHF.

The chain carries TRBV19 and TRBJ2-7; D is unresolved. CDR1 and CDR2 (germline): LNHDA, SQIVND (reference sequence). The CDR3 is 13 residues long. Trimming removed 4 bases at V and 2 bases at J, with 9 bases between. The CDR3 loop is CASSSINAYEQYF. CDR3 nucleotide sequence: TGTGCCAGTAGTAGTATTAACGCCTACGAGCAGTACTTC.

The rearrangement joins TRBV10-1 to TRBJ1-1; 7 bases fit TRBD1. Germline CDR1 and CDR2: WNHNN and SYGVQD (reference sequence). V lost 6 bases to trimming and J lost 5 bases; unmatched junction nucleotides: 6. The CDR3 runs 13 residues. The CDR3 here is CASSLKTGTEAFF. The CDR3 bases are TGCGCCAGCAGCCTAAAGACAGGGACTGAAGCTTTCTTT.

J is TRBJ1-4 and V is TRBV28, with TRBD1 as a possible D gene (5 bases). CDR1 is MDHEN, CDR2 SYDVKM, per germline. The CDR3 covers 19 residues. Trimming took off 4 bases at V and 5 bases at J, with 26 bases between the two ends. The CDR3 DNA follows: TGTGCCAGCAGTTCCCCGGCCGGGATCCCAAGGGGATTAAATGAAAAACTGTTTTTT. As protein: CASSSPAGIPRGLNEKLFF.

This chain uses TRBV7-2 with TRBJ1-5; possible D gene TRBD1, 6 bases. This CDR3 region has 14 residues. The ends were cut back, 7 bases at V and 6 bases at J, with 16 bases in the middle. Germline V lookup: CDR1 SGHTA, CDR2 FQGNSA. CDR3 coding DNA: TGTGCCAGCACCCTAACAGGGAACAGTCAGCCCCAGCATTTT. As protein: CASTLTGNSQPQHF.

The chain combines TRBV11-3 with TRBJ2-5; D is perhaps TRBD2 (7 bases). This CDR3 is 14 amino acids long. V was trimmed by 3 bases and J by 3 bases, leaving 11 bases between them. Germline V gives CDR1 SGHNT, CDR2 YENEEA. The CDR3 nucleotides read TGTGCCAGCAGCTTGGGCGGGGGCGAAGAGACCCAGTACTTC. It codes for CASSLGGGEETQYF.

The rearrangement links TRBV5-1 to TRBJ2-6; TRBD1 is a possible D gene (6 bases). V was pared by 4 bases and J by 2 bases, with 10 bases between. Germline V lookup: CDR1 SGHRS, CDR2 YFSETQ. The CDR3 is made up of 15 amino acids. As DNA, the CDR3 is TGCGCCAGCAGCCCCCACAGGGCTGGGGCCAACGTCCTGACTTTC. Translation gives CASSPHRAGANVLTF.

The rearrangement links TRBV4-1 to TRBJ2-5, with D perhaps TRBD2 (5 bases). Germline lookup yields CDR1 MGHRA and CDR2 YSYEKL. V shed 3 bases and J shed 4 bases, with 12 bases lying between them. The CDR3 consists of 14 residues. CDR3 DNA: TGCGCCAGCAGCCAGGCCGGACTTGGAGAGACCCAGTACTTC. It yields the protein CASSQAGLGETQYF.

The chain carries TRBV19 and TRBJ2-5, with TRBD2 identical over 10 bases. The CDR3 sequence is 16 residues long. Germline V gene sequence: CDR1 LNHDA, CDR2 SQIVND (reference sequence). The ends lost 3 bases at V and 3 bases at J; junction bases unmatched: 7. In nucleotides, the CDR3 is TGTGCCAGTAGTATTCTCACCGGGACTAGCGAAGAGACCCAGTACTTC. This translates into CASSILTGTSEETQYF.

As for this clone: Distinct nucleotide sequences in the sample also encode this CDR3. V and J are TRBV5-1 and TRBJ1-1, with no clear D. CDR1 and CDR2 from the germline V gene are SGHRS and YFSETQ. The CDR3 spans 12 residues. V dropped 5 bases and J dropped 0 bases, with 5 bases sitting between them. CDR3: CASRELNTEAFF. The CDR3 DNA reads TGCGCCAGCAGAGAGCTGAACACTGAAGCTTTCTTT.

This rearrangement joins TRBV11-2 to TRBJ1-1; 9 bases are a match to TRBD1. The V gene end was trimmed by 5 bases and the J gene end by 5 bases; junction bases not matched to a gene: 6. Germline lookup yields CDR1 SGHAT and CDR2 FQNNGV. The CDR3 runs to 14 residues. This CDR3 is CASSAGQGITEAFF. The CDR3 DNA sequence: TGTGCCAGCAGCGCCGGACAGGGGATAACTGAAGCTTTCTTT. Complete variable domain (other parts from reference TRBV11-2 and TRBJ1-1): EAGVAQSPRYKIIEKRQSVAFWCNPISGHATLYWYQQILGQGPKLLIQFQNNGVVDDSQLPKDRFSAERLKGVDSTLKIQPAKLEDSAVYLCASSAGQGITEAFFGQGTRLTVV.

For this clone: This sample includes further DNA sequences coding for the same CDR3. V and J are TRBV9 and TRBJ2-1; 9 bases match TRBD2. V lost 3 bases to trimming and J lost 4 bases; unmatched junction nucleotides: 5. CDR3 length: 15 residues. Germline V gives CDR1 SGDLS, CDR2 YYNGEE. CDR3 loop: CASSATSGLYNEQFF. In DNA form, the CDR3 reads TGTGCCAGCAGCGCGACTAGCGGATTATACAATGAGCAGTTCTTC.

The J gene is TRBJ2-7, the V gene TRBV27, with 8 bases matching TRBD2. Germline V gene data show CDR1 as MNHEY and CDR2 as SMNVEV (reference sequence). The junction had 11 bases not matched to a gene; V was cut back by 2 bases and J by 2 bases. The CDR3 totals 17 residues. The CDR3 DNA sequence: TGTGCCAGCAGTTTAGCGGGAGGCACGACGTTTACCTACGAGCAGTACTTC. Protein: CASSLAGGTTFTYEQYF.

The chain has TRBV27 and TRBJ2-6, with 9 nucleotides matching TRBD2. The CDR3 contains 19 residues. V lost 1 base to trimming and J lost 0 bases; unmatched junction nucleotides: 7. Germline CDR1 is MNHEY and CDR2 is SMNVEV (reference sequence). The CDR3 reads CASSLYAGGISSGANVLTF. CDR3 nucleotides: TGTGCCAGCAGTTTATATGCGGGAGGGATTAGCTCTGGGGCCAACGTCCTGACTTTC.

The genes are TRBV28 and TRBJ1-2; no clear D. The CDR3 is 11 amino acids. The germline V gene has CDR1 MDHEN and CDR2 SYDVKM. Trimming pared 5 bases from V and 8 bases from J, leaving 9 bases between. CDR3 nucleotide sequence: TGTGCCAGCAGTCTTAAAATCGGCTACACCTTC. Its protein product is CASSLKIGYTF.

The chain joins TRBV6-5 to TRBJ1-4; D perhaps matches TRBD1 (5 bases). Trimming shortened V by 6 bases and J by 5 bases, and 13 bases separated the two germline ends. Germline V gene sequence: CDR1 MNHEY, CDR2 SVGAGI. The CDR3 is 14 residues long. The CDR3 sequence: CASSPGRRNEKLFF. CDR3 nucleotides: TGTGCCAGCAGCCCGGGACGGAGAAATGAAAAACTGTTTTTT.

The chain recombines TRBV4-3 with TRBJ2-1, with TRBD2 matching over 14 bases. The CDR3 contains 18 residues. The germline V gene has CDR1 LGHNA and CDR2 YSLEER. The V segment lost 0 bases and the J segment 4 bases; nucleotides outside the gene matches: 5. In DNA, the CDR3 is TGCGCCAGCAGCCAAGAATTGGGACTAGCGGGGGTATACAATGAGCAGTTCTTC. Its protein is CASSQELGLAGVYNEQFF.

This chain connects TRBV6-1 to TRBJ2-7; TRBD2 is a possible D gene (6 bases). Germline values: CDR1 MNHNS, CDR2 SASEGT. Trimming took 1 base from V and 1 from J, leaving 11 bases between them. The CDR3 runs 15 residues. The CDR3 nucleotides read TGTGCCAGCAGTGAAGTCCATGGGGGGTCCTACGAGCAGTACTTC. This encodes CASSEVHGGSYEQYF.

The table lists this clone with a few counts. The CDR3 DNA is TGTGCCAGCAGTTACCTCGGGCCGAACTATGGCTACACCTTC. This sequence encodes CASSYLGPNYGYTF. V usage is TRBV6-5 and J usage is TRBJ1-2; no clear D. CDR1 and CDR2 (germline): MNHEY, SVGAGI. CDR3 size: 14 residues. The germline V and J ends were trimmed by 2 bases and 2 bases, with 9 bases remaining between them.

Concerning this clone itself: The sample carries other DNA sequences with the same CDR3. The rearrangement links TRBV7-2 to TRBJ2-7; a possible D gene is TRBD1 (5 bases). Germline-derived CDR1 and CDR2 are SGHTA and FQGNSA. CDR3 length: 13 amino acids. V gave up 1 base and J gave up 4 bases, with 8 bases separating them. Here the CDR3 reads CASSLVGQYEQYF. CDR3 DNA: TGTGCCAGCAGCTTAGTGGGGCAATACGAGCAGTACTTC.

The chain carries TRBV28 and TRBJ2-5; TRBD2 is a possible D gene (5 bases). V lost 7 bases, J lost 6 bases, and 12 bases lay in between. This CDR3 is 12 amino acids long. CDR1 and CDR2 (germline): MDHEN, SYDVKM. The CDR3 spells CASMTGRQTQYF. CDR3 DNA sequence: TGTGCCAGCATGACGGGAAGGCAGACCCAGTACTTC.

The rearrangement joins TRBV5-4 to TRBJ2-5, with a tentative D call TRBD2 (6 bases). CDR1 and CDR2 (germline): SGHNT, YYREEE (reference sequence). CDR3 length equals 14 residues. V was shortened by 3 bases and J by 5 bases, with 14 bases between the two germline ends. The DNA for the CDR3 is TGTGCCAGCAGCTCAACTAAACTAGCTGAGACCCAGTACTTC. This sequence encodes CASSSTKLAETQYF.

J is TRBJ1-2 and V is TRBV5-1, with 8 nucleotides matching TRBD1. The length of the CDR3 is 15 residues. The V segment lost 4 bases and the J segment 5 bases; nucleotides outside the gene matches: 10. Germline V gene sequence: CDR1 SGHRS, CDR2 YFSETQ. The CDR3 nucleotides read TGCGCCAGCAGCGATGACAGGGGTGGGAGGTATGGCTACACCTTC. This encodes CASSDDRGGRYGYTF.

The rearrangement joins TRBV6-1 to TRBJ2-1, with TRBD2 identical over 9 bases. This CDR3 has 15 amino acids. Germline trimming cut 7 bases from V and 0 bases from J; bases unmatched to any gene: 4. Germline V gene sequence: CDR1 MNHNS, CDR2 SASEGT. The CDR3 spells CASTSGRSSYNEQFF. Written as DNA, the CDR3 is TGTGCCAGCACGAGCGGGAGGTCCTCCTACAATGAGCAGTTCTTC.

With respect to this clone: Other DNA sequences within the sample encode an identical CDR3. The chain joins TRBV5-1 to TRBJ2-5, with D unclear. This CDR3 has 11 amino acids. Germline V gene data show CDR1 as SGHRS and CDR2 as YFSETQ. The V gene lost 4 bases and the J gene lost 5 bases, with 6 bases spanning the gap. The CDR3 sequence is CASSLRETQYF. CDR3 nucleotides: TGCGCCAGCAGCCTTAGGGAGACCCAGTACTTC. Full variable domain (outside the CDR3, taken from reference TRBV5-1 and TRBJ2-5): KAGVTQTPRYLIKTRGQQVTLSCSPISGHRSVSWYQQTPGQGLQFLFEYFSETQRNKGNFPGRFSGRQFSNSRSEMNVSTLELGDSALYLCASSLRETQYFGPGTRLLVL.